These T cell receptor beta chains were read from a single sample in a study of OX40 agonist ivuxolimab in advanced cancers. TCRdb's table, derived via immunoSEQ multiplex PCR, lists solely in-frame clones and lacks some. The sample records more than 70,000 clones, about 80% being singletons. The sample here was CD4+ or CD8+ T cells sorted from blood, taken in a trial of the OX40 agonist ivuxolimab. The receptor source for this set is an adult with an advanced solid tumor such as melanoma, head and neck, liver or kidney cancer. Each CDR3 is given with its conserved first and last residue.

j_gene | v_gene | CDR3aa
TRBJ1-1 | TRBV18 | CASSPPFSINTEAFF
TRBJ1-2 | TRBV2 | CASSLQGAGYGYTF
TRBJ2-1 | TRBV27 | CASSGQGETGEQFF
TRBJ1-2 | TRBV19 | CASSGGATNYGYTF
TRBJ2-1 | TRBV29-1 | CSVGRAHEQFF
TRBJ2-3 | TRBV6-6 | CASSYRGRAGTDTQYF
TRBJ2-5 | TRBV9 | CASSVDVKETQYF
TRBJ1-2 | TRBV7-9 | CASSLARGLNYGYTF
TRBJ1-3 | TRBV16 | CASSQFGGGNTIYF
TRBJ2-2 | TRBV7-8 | CASSLLPGTNTGELFF
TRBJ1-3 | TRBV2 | CASSFRLGNTIYF
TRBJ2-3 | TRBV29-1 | CSVESSGITQYF
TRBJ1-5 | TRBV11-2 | CASSPTINQPQHF
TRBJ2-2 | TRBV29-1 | CSVSDSKAGELFF
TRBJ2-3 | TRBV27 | CASSNYMSTDTQYF
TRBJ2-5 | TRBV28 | CASSLWERGFQETQYF
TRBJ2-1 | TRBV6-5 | CASSLAGAPYNEQFF
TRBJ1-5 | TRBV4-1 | CASSQDYWGGGQPQHF
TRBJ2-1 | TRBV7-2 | CASSFFGTGRGEQFF
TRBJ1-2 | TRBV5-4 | CASSLGGEYGYTF
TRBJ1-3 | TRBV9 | CASSVDGNTIYF
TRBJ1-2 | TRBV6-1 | CASTSVGSGAF
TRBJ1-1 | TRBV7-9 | CASTGAVDTEAFF
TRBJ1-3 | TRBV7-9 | CASSSGRGAGNTIYF
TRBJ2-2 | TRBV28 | CASSQLAGELFF
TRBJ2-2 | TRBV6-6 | CASKRGTSGDIGELFF
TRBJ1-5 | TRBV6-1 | CASSERAGYSNQPQHF